The following is a T cell receptor beta chain sequence with its context. The antigen it binds to is not known. The record has no base qualities; no much larger clone is one base away. The receptor library was made with the immunoSEQ multiplex PCR assay. A mixture of 60 forward primers for TCR Vbeta segments and 13 reverse primers for TCR Jbeta segments was used in the multiplex PCR. The CDR3 region of rearranged TCR beta genes was amplified from genomic DNA by a multiplex PCR assay. Amplified TCR beta libraries were sequenced as 87-base-pair reads on the Illumina HiSeq System. On the authors' methods: A later analysis tallied some 79 million unique TCR beta chains across the 550 to 850 repertoires, and about 12 million of those chains were shared by two or more donors. Raw reads were error-corrected and collapsed into unique sequences by a nearest-neighbor algorithm in which closely related sequences were merged to remove PCR and sequencing errors. CDR3 sequences were aligned to IMGT reference sequences to assign V, D and J gene segments. Each retained sequence needed at least a six-nucleotide match to both a V gene segment and a J gene segment. Rearrangements were classified as productive when the CDR3 lacked stop codons and remained in frame with V and J, and all other rearrangements were classified as non-productive. CDR3 was defined according to IMGT convention as the region running from the second conserved V-encoded cysteine to the conserved J-encoded phenylalanine. In an earlier analysis of approximately 590 of the donors, sequences lacking an unambiguous match to a single V gene segment were excluded. In an earlier analysis of approximately 550 of the donors, V segments were called functional above 56.7% productive rearrangements and were called segregating when the between-donor standard deviation exceeded 5%. To diagnose cytomegalovirus status from the catalog of TCR beta chain sequences, a statistical classification framework was built. In a later analysis, V and J genes were assigned by comparing TCR nucleotide sequences against IMGT/GENE-DB human TR gene sequences. A later analysis assigned CDR3 sequences and most-parsimonious VDJ recombination scenarios with the TCRdist pipeline. In a later analysis, each TCR beta chain was defined by its CDR3 amino acid sequence together with its V-gene family, and reads lacking a unique V-gene family were excluded. In a later analysis, 500 to 650 highly shared, low-generation-probability nucleotide sequences were removed to address suspected cross-contamination and a sequencing artifact. For each public chain, a later analysis derived a clonal expansion index from normalized ranks of inferred template counts within each repertoire. In a later analysis, generation probabilities were computed using a VDJ recombination model fitted to out-of-frame rearrangements, and the results were checked against IGoR. Hypergeometric tests were used in a later analysis to score TCR-TCR, TCR-HLA and TCR-CMV co-occurrence, with a repertoire-size bias correction applied to the TCR pairs. A later analysis estimated false discovery rates by permuting HLA or CMV assignments 20 times. In a later analysis, co-occurring TCRs were grouped using DBSCAN, with TCRdist sequence similarity added in when clustering inside HLA-allele-positive subsets. Repertoires with fewer than 30,000 or more than 120,000 public chains were left out of co-occurrence clustering, as were about 5 repertoires with anomalous nucleotide sharing. Here the immuneACCESS table is served through TCRdb, limited to in-frame sequences with V and J called. Missing clones are a known gap in these copies; in checked studies unresolved V genes cover under half, and the rest lacks a known reason. V, J and clone size reflect that table, while D and trimming were determined from the DNA. This sample is represented by 93,000 or so clones; around 61% of them were singletons. More than 3% of the sample rests with the top ten.

This specimen comes from a study of cytomegalovirus exposure and HLA in healthy donors (dated by TCRdb to about 2017). In the study overall: An earlier analysis of 587 of the donors reported approximately 260 Gb of sequence data and 117 million unique TCR beta sequences obtained from 150 million to 200 million T cells. Roughly 290 gigabases of sequencing data and around 85 million unique TCR sequences made up an early release that covered roughly 670 HLA-typed donors. Of the roughly 420 genotyped donors, approximately 80% were placed in the genetic ancestry cluster associated with self-reported Caucasian donors. The study aimed to test whether cataloging public T cell receptors could reveal signatures of past pathogen exposure. The study used immunosequencing to profile the T cell repertoires of under 700 subjects and linked those repertoires to cytomegalovirus serostatus. Besides the first cohort of approximately 670 subjects, a separate validation cohort made up of 90 to 150 different subjects was used. The study combined high-throughput TCR immunosequencing, statistical association of individual TCRs with disease status, and machine learning to predict cytomegalovirus infection status. To study patterns of TCR occurrence, a later analysis re-analyzed previously published TCR beta repertoires from under 750 donors and added high-resolution HLA genotyping. Rather than drawing on any new phenotypic data, the later analysis identified candidate immune exposures from TCR beta sequences and the way those sequences occurred across donors. In an earlier analysis of 587 of the donors, high-throughput TCR beta sequencing was used to judge whether each TCR beta V gene segment behaved as functional or pseudogenic. Donor age, sex, ethnicity and CMV serostatus were collected together with the repertoire data. Genome-wide SNP genotypes for about three fifths of the 666 donors were used in a later genetic analysis, which treated that subset as a discovery cohort. Every discovery cohort repertoire had been produced on one sequencing platform. Both class I and class II loci were covered by HLA typing, at four-digit resolution. Typing coverage differed by locus: A, B, C, DRB1 and DQB1 were typed in about 620-630 donors, DQA1 in about 500, DPA1 in roughly 590, and DPB1 in approximately 450. Because of strong linkage in the cohort, a few DR-DQ haplotypes were treated as single units for association and clustering. Across 300 to 500 genotyped donors of the cohort, an average of about 250,000 unique TCR beta nucleotide sequences per donor were sequenced, and approximately 17% of those sequences were non-productive. General study outcomes and caveats: The 87-base-pair reads could not distinguish some IMGT-functional V segments, including TRBV6-2 and TRBV6-3, so those segments were excluded. Linkage disequilibrium might explain the correlated functional status among segregating V segments, but an unknown experimental factor could not be ruled out. In a later analysis, several top co-occurrence clusters were reported to appear linked to parvovirus B19, influenza, CMV and Epstein-Barr virus. A later analysis found that most CMV-associated TCR beta chains appeared HLA-restricted, with HLA associations seemingly driven largely by CMV exposure. According to a later genetic analysis, donors in an Asian-associated ancestry cluster had fewer N-insertions in productive TCRs than the approximately 650-donor mean. The earlier analysis of almost 600 of the donors excluded over 15 rarely observed V segments, including chromosome 9 orphons, because counts were too low. Cytomegalovirus status was reported to be diagnosed by the classifier with high specificity and sensitivity in both the original and validation cohorts. Presence/absence analyses assumed roughly uniform sequencing depth across donors, an assumption that may not hold. A cluster of highly shared sequence variants was judged likely to represent a technical artifact of the sequencing pipeline. Strong co-occurrence of HLA alleles, especially DR and DQ, made assigning TCR associations to individual alleles difficult. The study gave a list of more than 150 TCR beta chains associated with cytomegalovirus. At a false discovery rate of 0.05, a later analysis linked about 16,000 TCR beta sequences to specific HLA alleles. An association between a missense DCLRE1C variant and V-gene and J-gene trimming of TCR beta chains was found in a later genetic analysis and replicated in an independent cohort. Immune exposure information for the cohort was limited to CMV serostatus. Compared with equally common non-associated chains, HLA-associated TCR beta chains in a later analysis were more clonally expanded and had lower generation probabilities. Only TCR beta chains were sequenced in this cohort, and the absence of alpha or paired-chain data limited detectable features. The authors suggested that the approach could potentially be extended to other disease states and immunological phenotypes. Because some donors lacked HLA typing at each locus, the association tests relied only on the typed subset. In a later analysis, the rate of TCR association differed among HLA loci, with DRB1 alleles having the most associated TCRs and HLA-C alleles having the fewest. A further reported finding was that TCR beta sequences accurately predicted the HLA-A and HLA-B alleles for most subjects in the first cohort. Three of the identified cytomegalovirus-associated TCR beta chains were confirmed in vitro to be specific for cytomegalovirus antigens. Broadly in line with IMGT annotations, most TCR beta V segments showed up in productive rearrangements about 87% or about 30% of the time in an earlier analysis of several hundred of the donors. While some public TCRs were present in many individuals, most TCR sequences turned up only very rarely across donors.

Here V drops 1 base and J drops 1 base, and the junction holds 5 bases not matched to any gene. The germline V gene (reference sequence) specifies SEHNR as CDR1 and FQNEAQ as CDR2. The CDR3 measures 17 amino acids from cysteine to phenylalanine. Kept here is only the CDR3 DNA, which spans 51 bases and is read in frame from base 1. The cohort consisted of 670 or so healthy bone marrow donors. Cohort members were all nominally healthy when sampled, although unrecorded immune exposures were likely present. The donor was CMV seronegative and belonged to the group of under 400 seronegative cohort members. Each donor provided a peripheral blood sample, and peripheral blood mononuclear cells were used for TCR beta sequencing. The Qiagen DNeasy Blood Extraction Kit was used to extract genomic DNA from the blood cell samples.

Here the chain combines TRBV7-9 and TRBJ2-3; 10 bases in the junction line up with TRBD1. Sequencing used PBMCs. This receptor was obtained from a woman aged 45-65 years in good health and CMV-seronegative. The DNA is as follows: TGTGCCAGCAGCTTAGGATGGGACAGGGGACGCACAGATACGCAGTATTTT. This yields the protein CASSLGWDRGRTDTQYF.